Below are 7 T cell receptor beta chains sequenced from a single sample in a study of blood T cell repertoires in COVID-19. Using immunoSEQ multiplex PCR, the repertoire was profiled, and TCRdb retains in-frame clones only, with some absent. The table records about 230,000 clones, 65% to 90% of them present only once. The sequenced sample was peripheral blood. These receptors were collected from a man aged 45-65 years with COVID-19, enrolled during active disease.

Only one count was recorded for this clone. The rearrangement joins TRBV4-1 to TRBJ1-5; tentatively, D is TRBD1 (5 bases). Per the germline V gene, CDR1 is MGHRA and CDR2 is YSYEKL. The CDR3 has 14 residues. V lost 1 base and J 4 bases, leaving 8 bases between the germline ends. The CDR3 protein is CASSQARGNQPQHF. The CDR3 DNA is TGCGCCAGCAGCCAAGCTCGGGGGAATCAGCCCCAGCATTTT.

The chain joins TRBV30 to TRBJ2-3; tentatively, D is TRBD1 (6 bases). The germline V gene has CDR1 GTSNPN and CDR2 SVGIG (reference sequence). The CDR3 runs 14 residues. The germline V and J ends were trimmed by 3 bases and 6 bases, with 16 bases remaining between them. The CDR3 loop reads CAWRGAFGRDTQYF. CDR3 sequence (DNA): TGTGCCTGGAGGGGGGCCTTCGGTAGGGATACGCAGTATTTT.

Here the CDR3 reads CASTPRQGADEQYF. The CDR3 nucleotides are TGCGCCAGCACCCCGAGACAGGGGGCTGACGAGCAGTACTTC. J is TRBJ2-7 and V is TRBV5-1; 10 nucleotides align to TRBD1. The CDR3 length is 14 residues. The ends lost 6 bases at V and 5 bases at J; junction bases unmatched: 8. The germline V gene encodes CDR1 SGHRS and CDR2 YFSETQ.

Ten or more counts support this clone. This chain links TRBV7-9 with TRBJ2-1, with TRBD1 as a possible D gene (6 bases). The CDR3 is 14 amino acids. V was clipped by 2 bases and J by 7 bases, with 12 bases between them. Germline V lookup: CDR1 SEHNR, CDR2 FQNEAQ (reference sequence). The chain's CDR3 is CASSLITGWNEQFF. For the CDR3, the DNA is TGTGCCAGCAGCTTAATAACAGGGTGGAATGAGCAGTTCTTC.

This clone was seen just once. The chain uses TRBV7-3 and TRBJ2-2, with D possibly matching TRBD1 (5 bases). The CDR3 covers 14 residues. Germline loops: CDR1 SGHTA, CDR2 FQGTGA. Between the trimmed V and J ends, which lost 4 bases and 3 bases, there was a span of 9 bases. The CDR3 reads CASSSRAYTGELFF. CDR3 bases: TGTGCCAGCAGCTCCAGGGCGTACACCGGGGAGCTGTTTTTT. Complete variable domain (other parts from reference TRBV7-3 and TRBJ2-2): GAGVSQTPSNKVTEKGKYVELRCDPISGHTALYWYRQSLGQGPEFLIYFQGTGAADDSGLPNDRFFAVRPEGSVSTLKIQRTERGDSAVYLCASSSRAYTGELFFGEGSRLTVL.

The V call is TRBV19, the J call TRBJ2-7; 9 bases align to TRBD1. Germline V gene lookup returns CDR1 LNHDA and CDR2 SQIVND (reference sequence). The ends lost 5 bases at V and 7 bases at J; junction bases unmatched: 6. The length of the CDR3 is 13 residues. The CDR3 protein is CASSRDRDREQYF. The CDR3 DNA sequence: TGTGCCAGTAGTCGGGACAGGGATAGGGAGCAGTACTTC.

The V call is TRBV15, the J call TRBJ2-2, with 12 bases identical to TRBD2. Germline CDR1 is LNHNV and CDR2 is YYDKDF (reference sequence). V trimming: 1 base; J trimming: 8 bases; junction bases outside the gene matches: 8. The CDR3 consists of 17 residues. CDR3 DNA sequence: TGTGCCACCAGCAGAGGAGCTAGCGGGAGGGCACAGGGGGAGCTGTTTTTT. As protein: CATSRGASGRAQGELFF.